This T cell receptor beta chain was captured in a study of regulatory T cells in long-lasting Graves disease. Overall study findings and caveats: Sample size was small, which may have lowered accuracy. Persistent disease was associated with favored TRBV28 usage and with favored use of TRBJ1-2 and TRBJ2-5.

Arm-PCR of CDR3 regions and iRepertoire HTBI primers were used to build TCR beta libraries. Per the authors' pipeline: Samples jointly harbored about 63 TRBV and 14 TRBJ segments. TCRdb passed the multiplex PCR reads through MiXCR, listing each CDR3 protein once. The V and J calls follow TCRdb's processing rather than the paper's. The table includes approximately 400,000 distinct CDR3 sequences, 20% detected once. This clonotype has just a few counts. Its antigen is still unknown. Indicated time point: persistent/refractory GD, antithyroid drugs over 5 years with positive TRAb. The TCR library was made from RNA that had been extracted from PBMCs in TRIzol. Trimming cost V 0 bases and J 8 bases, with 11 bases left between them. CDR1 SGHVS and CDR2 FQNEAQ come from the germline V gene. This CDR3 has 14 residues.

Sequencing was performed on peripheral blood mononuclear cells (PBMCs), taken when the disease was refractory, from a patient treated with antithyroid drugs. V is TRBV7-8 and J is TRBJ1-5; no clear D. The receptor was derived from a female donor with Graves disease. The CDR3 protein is CASSLAPRREPQHF. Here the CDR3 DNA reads TGTGCCAGCAGCTTAGCGCCACGGCGAGAGCCCCAGCATTTT.